The 14 T cell receptor beta chains in this list originate from one sample, sequenced in a study of T cells after yellow fever vaccination. TCRdb ran MiXCR on the 5' RACE reads and lists one entry per CDR3 protein. The table includes some 99,000 distinct CDR3 sequences, less than 6% detected once. The input for sequencing was CD8+ T cells sorted from PBMCs, taken 10 days after the yellow fever booster vaccination. These receptors originate from a man between 18 and 35 years old who received the YFV17D yellow fever vaccine.

The sample holds a few counts of this clonotype. The rearrangement links TRBV6-2 or TRBV6-3 to TRBJ2-5; D is perhaps TRBD1 or TRBD2 (5 bases each). Germline assignment: CDR1 MNHEY and CDR2 SVGEGT. The CDR3 length is 13 residues. Trimming took 6 bases from V and 5 from J, leaving 13 bases between them. CDR3 DNA: TGTGCCAGCAGAAATGGGGGTTTGGAGACCCAGTACTTC. Amino acids: CASRNGGLETQYF.

In this sample, this clonotype turned up many times. The chain employs TRBV4-1 and TRBJ2-5; TRBD2 matches at 13 bases. V lost 2 bases to trimming and J lost 2 bases; unmatched junction nucleotides: 14. Per the germline V gene, CDR1 is MGHRA and CDR2 is YSYEKL. This CDR3 spans 20 amino acids. CDR3 sequence reads: CASSQTGGTSGELPQETQYF. The CDR3 DNA follows: TGCGCCAGCAGCCAAACGGGCGGGACTAGCGGGGAGCTACCTCAAGAGACCCAGTACTTC.

This rearrangement joins TRBV5-1 to TRBJ1-2; 8 bases fit TRBD1. Germline V gene lookup returns CDR1 SGHRS and CDR2 YFSETQ. Germline trimming cut 4 bases from V and 0 bases from J; bases unmatched to any gene: 11. The CDR3 runs 17 residues. CDR3 residues: CASSTEAGGQANYGYTF. The CDR3 DNA sequence: TGCGCCAGCAGCACGGAGGCAGGGGGCCAAGCTAACTATGGCTACACCTTC.

This clonotype was picked up many times. The chain joins TRBV20-1 to TRBJ2-5, with 7 bases fitting TRBD2. Losses at the gene ends were 3 bases for V and 6 bases for J; bases not matched to a gene: 1. This CDR3 comprises 11 residues. The germline gives CDR1 DFQATT, CDR2 SNEGSKA (reference sequence). CDR3 residues: CSARGGKTQYF. CDR3 nucleotide sequence: TGCAGTGCTAGGGGGGGGAAGACCCAGTACTTC.

A few counts support this clonotype. The chain uses TRBV3-1 and TRBJ2-3; the D gene is possibly TRBD2 (5 bases). V dropped 0 bases and J dropped 5 bases, with 9 bases sitting between them. CDR3 length: 14 amino acids. CDR1 is LGHDT and CDR2 is YNNKEL in the germline V gene (reference sequence). The CDR3 DNA follows: TGTGCCAGCAGCCAAGAACTAGTCATAGATACGCAGTATTTT. Translating gives CASSQELVIDTQYF.

This clonotype has just a few counts. V and J are TRBV4-1 and TRBJ1-5; TRBD1 matches at 10 bases. There are 16 residues in the CDR3. The V gene end was trimmed by 3 bases and the J gene end by 5 bases; junction bases not matched to a gene: 7. Germline V gene data show CDR1 as MGHRA and CDR2 as YSYEKL. The CDR3: CASSQIPGTGDQPQHF. The CDR3 DNA reads as TGCGCCAGCAGCCAGATTCCCGGGACAGGGGATCAGCCCCAGCATTTT.

CDR3 nucleotides: TGCAGCGTTGAGGTCATGAACCCTCGGAACACCGGGGAGCTGTTTTTT. Translating it yields CSVEVMNPRNTGELFF. The rearrangement links TRBV29-1 to TRBJ2-2; D gene ambiguous. V was cut by 3 bases and J by 1 base, with 15 bases left in between. This CDR3 has 16 amino acids. Looked up from germline, CDR1 is SQVTM and CDR2 is ANQGSEA.

This clonotype has a count of ten or more. The rearrangement joins TRBV4-1 to TRBJ2-2; D is undetermined. In germline, CDR1 is MGHRA, CDR2 YSYEKL. The germline V and J ends were trimmed by 0 bases and 6 bases, with 11 bases remaining between them. The CDR3 contains 15 residues. DNA for the CDR3: TGCGCCAGCAGCCAAGACAGTGGTGGGGCCGGGGAGCTGTTTTTT. Residues: CASSQDSGGAGELFF.

This clonotype came up a few times. This sequence joins TRBV4-1 and TRBJ1-5; D is possibly TRBD1 (6 bases). With 1 base removed from V and 4 bases from J, the gap between germline ends came to 11 bases. The length of the CDR3 is 15 residues. CDR1 MGHRA and CDR2 YSYEKL come from the germline V gene. CDR3 protein: CASSQAGVGNQPQHF. Written as DNA, the CDR3 is TGCGCCAGCAGCCAAGCAGGGGTAGGGAATCAGCCCCAGCATTTT.

This clonotype was seen only a few times. The chain joins TRBV6-6 to TRBJ1-1; a weak D match, TRBD1 (5 bases). The CDR3 length is 15 residues. Germline CDR1 MNHNY, CDR2 SVGAGI (reference sequence). Trimming pared 5 bases from V and 3 bases from J, leaving 16 bases between. The CDR3 DNA is TGTGCCAGCAGTCAGCCCTGGGTACAGGACACTGAAGCTTTCTTT. Translating gives CASSQPWVQDTEAFF.

This CDR3 is CASRTPGFGNTEAFF. Here the CDR3 DNA reads TGTGCCAGCCGGACGCCGGGTTTCGGGAACACTGAAGCTTTCTTT. This chain connects TRBV7-9 to TRBJ1-1, with D hard to call. CDR3 length: 15 residues. The germline gives CDR1 SEHNR, CDR2 FQNEAQ (reference sequence). Trimming took 8 bases from V and 1 from J, leaving 17 bases between them.

Many counts were recorded for this clonotype. The chain links TRBV20-1 to TRBJ2-7; the D is unclear. V was shortened by 1 base and J by 4 bases, with 8 bases between the two germline ends. This CDR3 contains 12 residues. CDR1 and CDR2 (germline): DFQATT, SNEGSKA (reference sequence). The CDR3 DNA is TGCAGTGCTAGAGGTCCCGGGTACGAGCAGTACGTC. Protein sequence: CSARGPGYEQYV.

The rearrangement links TRBV4-1 to TRBJ1-5; 8 bases map to TRBD1. J lost 5 bases, V lost 3 bases, and 3 bases had no gene match. Per germline, CDR1 MGHRA and CDR2 YSYEKL. This CDR3 is 14 amino acids long. In DNA form, the CDR3 reads TGCGCCAGCAGCCACACGACAGGGGATCAGCCCCAGCATTTT. This gives the protein CASSHTTGDQPQHF.

The CDR3 spells CSAWDGENTEAFF. CDR3 DNA: TGCAGTGCGTGGGACGGGGAGAACACTGAAGCTTTCTTT. The chain recombines TRBV20-1 with TRBJ1-1; D possibly corresponds to TRBD1 (5 bases). Germline V gives CDR1 DFQATT, CDR2 SNEGSKA (reference sequence). The CDR3 is 13 residues long. Trimming left V 6 bases short and J 1 base short, with 12 bases between.